A single sample gave rise to the 10 T cell receptor beta chains below, sequenced in a study of long-term antiretroviral therapy in people with HIV (dated 2022 in TCRdb). The immunoSEQ hsTCRB v3.0 assay was used at survey level resolution to sequence the TRB variable region. Sourced from immuneACCESS, this table was stored by TCRdb with only in-frame sequences that have V and J called. A share of the clones is absent; for the studies checked, an unresolved V gene accounts for under half, and the remainder has no known explanation. The sample table holds approximately 31,000 clones, of which roughly 97% were seen once. The top ten clonotypes cover roughly 2.9% of the sample. The specimen was unsorted PBMCs, collected 6.9 years after starting antiretroviral therapy. These TCRs come from a man between 25 and 39 years old with HIV.

The chain combines TRBV7-6 with TRBJ2-7, with D maybe TRBD2 (7 bases). V lost 4 bases to trimming and J lost 4 bases, with 14 bases between them. CDR3 size: 14 residues. Germline-derived CDR1 and CDR2 are SGHVS and FNYEAQ. The DNA for the CDR3 is TGTGCCAGCAGCTCCCACGGGGGGCGGTACGAGCAGTACTTC. Its protein is CASSSHGGRYEQYF.

The chain has TRBV12-5 and TRBJ1-5; D gene ambiguous. Germline V CDR1 and CDR2: LGHNT, FRNRAP. V lost 2 bases and J 0 bases, leaving 14 bases between the germline ends. The CDR3 is 17 amino acids. The CDR3 bases are TGTGCTAGTGGTTTGCCCGGACTTTTTCCTAGCAATCAGCCCCAGCATTTT. Translating it yields CASGLPGLFPSNQPQHF.

This sequence joins TRBV18 and TRBJ2-5; D is unresolved. The ends were cut back, 3 bases at V and 3 bases at J, with 23 bases in the middle. CDR1 is KGHSH, CDR2 LQKENI, per germline. This CDR3 spans 18 amino acids. CDR3 coding DNA: TGTGCCAGCTCACCGAGGCTGCGACGCCTAACTGGGAAAGAGACCCAGTACTTC. It codes for CASSPRLRRLTGKETQYF. The full variable domain, completed using reference TRBV18 and TRBJ2-5, is NAGVMQNPRHLVRRRGQEARLRCSPMKGHSHVYWYRQLPEEGLKFMVYLQKENIIDESGMPKERFSAEFPKEGPSILRIQQVVRGDSAAYFCASSPRLRRLTGKETQYFGPGTRLLVL.

The V gene is TRBV7-6, the J gene TRBJ1-3; 9 bases are shared with TRBD1. The CDR3 is 16 residues long. With V trimmed by 4 bases and J by 2 bases, 6 bases remained unmatched. From germline, CDR1 is SGHVS and CDR2 FNYEAQ. CDR3 bases: TGTGCCAGCAGCTGGGGACAGGGCGACGCTGGAAACACCATATATTTT. Translating it yields CASSWGQGDAGNTIYF.

The chain has TRBV28 and TRBJ2-1; 8 bases agree with TRBD1. The CDR3 runs to 14 residues. CDR1 and CDR2 (germline): MDHEN, SYDVKM. The junction had 6 bases not matched to a gene; V was cut back by 3 bases and J by 8 bases. The CDR3 reads CASSFGTGVDEQFF. CDR3 coding DNA: TGTGCCAGCAGTTTCGGGACAGGTGTGGATGAGCAGTTCTTC.

The J gene is TRBJ2-1, the V gene TRBV6-1; 8 bases are shared with TRBD1. The V segment lost 6 bases and the J segment 13 bases; nucleotides outside the gene matches: 8. This CDR3 is 12 amino acids long. In germline, CDR1 is MNHNS, CDR2 SASEGT. The CDR3 DNA reads TGTGCCAGCAGCGTCGGGGGACAGGCCCAGTTCTTC. The encoded protein is CASSVGGQAQFF.

The chain is built from TRBV2 and TRBJ1-1; a possible D gene is TRBD1 (5 bases). CDR1 and CDR2 from the germline V gene are SNHLY and FYNNEI. The CDR3 loop spans 12 amino acids. Trimming stripped 7 bases from V and 5 bases from J, with 11 bases between. For the CDR3, the DNA is TGTGCCAGCATCCAGGGCGGGACTGAAGCTTTCTTT. Translation: CASIQGGTEAFF. The variable domain in full, with the rest retrieved from reference TRBV2 and TRBJ1-1, is EPEVTQTPSHQVTQMGQEVILRCVPISNHLYFYWYRQILGQKVEFLVSFYNNEISEKSEIFDDQFSVERPDGSNFTLKIRSTKLEDSAMYFCASIQGGTEAFFGQGTRLTVV.

V usage is TRBV9 and J usage is TRBJ2-3; a possible D gene is TRBD1 (5 bases). V was shortened by 0 bases and J by 2 bases, with 10 bases between the two germline ends. The CDR3 length is 15 residues. Germline loops: CDR1 SGDLS, CDR2 YYNGEE. This chain's CDR3 is CASSVGGRDTDTQYF. The CDR3 DNA follows: TGTGCCAGCAGCGTAGGGGGCAGGGACACAGATACGCAGTATTTT.

The V gene is TRBV29-1, the J gene TRBJ1-1, with unresolved D. Trimming removed 4 bases at V and 5 bases at J, with 17 bases between. This CDR3 is 14 amino acids long. Germline V gene data show CDR1 as SQVTM and CDR2 as ANQGSEA. CDR3 in DNA: TGCAGCGTTGGGTTCCTCGTTAAGGAGACTGAAGCTTTCTTT. Amino acids: CSVGFLVKETEAFF.

The CDR3 region is CASSESWREDQETQYF. Here the CDR3 DNA reads TGTGCCAGCAGCGAGAGCTGGCGGGAGGACCAAGAGACCCAGTACTTC. The V gene is TRBV11-2, the J gene TRBJ2-5, with 8 bases that match TRBD2. This CDR3 has 16 residues. The junction had 8 bases not matched to a gene; V was cut back by 5 bases and J by 0 bases. Per germline, CDR1 SGHAT and CDR2 FQNNGV.